The TCR beta chain under discussion was sequenced for a study of OX40 agonist ivuxolimab in advanced cancers. About the research overall: Mean age approximately 66 years, range about 23 to 85; 82.7% male.

Study results and limitations: Among the least clonally expanded were partial responders at 0.1-3.0 mg/kg. Researchers did not determine the expanded peripheral T cells' antigen specificity.

V was clipped by 9 bases and J by 6 bases, with 18 bases between them. The CDR3 extends over 13 amino acids. From germline, CDR1 is MNHEY and CDR2 SVGAGI. This clone was picked up one time. Its antigen is unidentified. Using immunoSEQ multiplex PCR, the repertoire was profiled, and TCRdb retains in-frame clones only, with some absent. The profile shows around 63,000 clones, about 80% of them singletons. This receptor was obtained from an adult with an advanced solid tumor such as melanoma, head and neck, liver or kidney cancer. The sequenced sample was CD4+ or CD8+ T cells sorted from blood, obtained in a trial of the OX40 agonist ivuxolimab. V and J are TRBV6-5 and TRBJ2-7; TRBD1 is a possible D gene (7 bases). This chain's CDR3 is CASRMTGRSEQYV. DNA of the CDR3: TGTGCCAGTCGTATGACAGGGAGGAGCGAGCAGTACGTC.